This is a list of T cell receptor beta chains from one sample in a study of CD8 T cells in Susac syndrome. TCRdb ran MiXCR on the immunoSEQ multiplex PCR reads and lists one entry per CDR3 protein. The sample holds approximately 220,000 distinct CDR3 sequences; 95% are singletons and the top ten take 0.082%. The sample taken for sequencing was CD4+ T cells from PBMCs. Source of these receptors: a human donor with multiple sclerosis. Each CDR3 is given with its conserved first and last residue. D genes are given only for firm matches. A clone size is listed for some rows: how often the clone was seen (once, few, many), or a class if it is expanded.

abundance: NA
d_gene: NA
v_gene: TRBV3-1
j_gene: TRBJ1-1
CDR3aa: CASSQGAEKAFF
CDR3nt: TGTGCCAGCAGCCAAGGGGCAGAGAAGGCTTTCTTT

abundance: once
d_gene: NA
v_gene: TRBV29-1
j_gene: TRBJ2-6
CDR3aa: CSGVTGANVLTF
CDR3nt: TGCAGCGGCGTCACTGGGGCCAACGTCCTGACTTTC

abundance: NA
d_gene: NA
v_gene: TRBV5-6
j_gene: TRBJ1-2
CDR3aa: CASSLGIRDGYTF
CDR3nt: TGTGCCAGCAGCCTTGGAATTCGGGATGGCTACACCTTC

abundance: NA
d_gene: NA
v_gene: TRBV18
j_gene: TRBJ2-3
CDR3aa: CASSPTGTSTDTQYF
CDR3nt: TGTGCCAGCTCACCGACAGGGACTAGCACAGATACGCAGTATTTT

abundance: once
d_gene: NA
v_gene: TRBV7-2
j_gene: TRBJ1-2
CDR3aa: CASHWWAQGYTF
CDR3nt: TGTGCCAGCCACTGGTGGGCGCAGGGCTACACCTTC

abundance: NA
d_gene: TRBD1
v_gene: TRBV29-1
j_gene: TRBJ1-2
CDR3aa: CSAGQGGDYGYTF
CDR3nt: TGCAGCGCGGGACAGGGTGGCGACTATGGCTACACCTTC

abundance: NA
d_gene: TRBD1
v_gene: TRBV4-2
j_gene: TRBJ1-2
CDR3aa: CASSQGPDRSYGYTF
CDR3nt: TGTGCCAGCAGCCAAGGACCGGACAGGTCGTATGGCTACACCTTC

abundance: NA
d_gene: TRBD2
v_gene: TRBV20-1
j_gene: TRBJ2-7
CDR3aa: CSARDAGGAYEQYF
CDR3nt: TGCAGTGCTAGAGATGCGGGGGGCGCCTACGAGCAGTACTTC

abundance: NA
d_gene: NA
v_gene: TRBV30
j_gene: TRBJ1-1
CDR3aa: CAWSGVEAFF
CDR3nt: TGTGCCTGGAGTGGTGTTGAAGCTTTCTTT

abundance: NA
d_gene: NA
v_gene: TRBV5-6
j_gene: TRBJ1-2
CDR3aa: CASSLSEGYTF
CDR3nt: TGTGCCAGCAGCTTGTCAGAAGGCTACACCTTC

abundance: NA
d_gene: NA
v_gene: TRBV27
j_gene: TRBJ1-4
CDR3aa: CASSHDRASTNEKLFF
CDR3nt: TGTGCCAGCAGTCATGACAGAGCTTCAACTAATGAAAAACTGTTTTTT

abundance: NA
d_gene: TRBD2
v_gene: TRBV20-1
j_gene: TRBJ2-3
CDR3aa: CSARDGLAGGADTQYF
CDR3nt: TGCAGTGCTAGAGATGGGCTAGCGGGAGGGGCAGATACGCAGTATTTT

abundance: once
d_gene: NA
v_gene: TRBV27
j_gene: TRBJ2-1
CDR3aa: CASNPTERSYNEQFF
CDR3nt: TGTGCCAGCAACCCGACGGAGCGGTCATACAATGAGCAGTTCTTC

abundance: NA
d_gene: TRBD1
v_gene: TRBV20-1
j_gene: TRBJ1-6
CDR3aa: CSARQGASNSPLHF
CDR3nt: TGCAGTGCGAGACAGGGGGCCAGTAATTCACCCCTCCACTTT

abundance: NA
d_gene: NA
v_gene: TRBV9
j_gene: TRBJ1-6
CDR3aa: CASSVDDGNSPLHF
CDR3nt: TGTGCCAGCAGCGTAGATGACGGAAATTCACCCCTCCACTTT

abundance: NA
d_gene: TRBD1
v_gene: TRBV28
j_gene: TRBJ1-2
CDR3aa: CAGRAGGNYGYTF
CDR3nt: TGTGCCGGACGGGCAGGGGGCAACTATGGCTACACCTTC

abundance: NA
d_gene: NA
v_gene: TRBV5-1
j_gene: TRBJ2-5
CDR3aa: CASSLVAEETQYF
CDR3nt: TGCGCCAGCAGCTTGGTGGCAGAAGAGACCCAGTACTTC

abundance: NA
d_gene: NA
v_gene: TRBV18
j_gene: TRBJ1-2
CDR3aa: CASSPPQGPHSDYGYTF
CDR3nt: TGTGCCAGCTCACCACCGCAGGGGCCCCACTCGGACTATGGCTACACCTTC

abundance: NA
d_gene: NA
v_gene: TRBV28
j_gene: TRBJ2-5
CDR3aa: CASGGESMTQYF
CDR3nt: TGTGCCAGCGGGGGAGAGAGTATGACCCAGTACTTC

abundance: NA
d_gene: TRBD2
v_gene: TRBV9
j_gene: TRBJ2-1
CDR3aa: CASSVAGGRNNEQFF
CDR3nt: TGTGCCAGCAGCGTGGCGGGGGGTAGGAACAATGAGCAGTTCTTC

abundance: NA
d_gene: TRBD1
v_gene: TRBV10-3
j_gene: TRBJ1-6
CDR3aa: CAISEDRGNSPLHF
CDR3nt: TGTGCCATCAGTGAGGACAGGGGTAATTCACCCCTCCACTTT

abundance: once
d_gene: TRBD1
v_gene: TRBV29-1
j_gene: TRBJ1-1
CDR3aa: CSVRQGGSGTEAFF
CDR3nt: TGCAGCGTTAGGCAGGGGGGGTCTGGCACTGAAGCTTTCTTT

abundance: NA
d_gene: NA
v_gene: TRBV29-1
j_gene: TRBJ2-7
CDR3aa: CSVEAPGKKGEQYF
CDR3nt: TGCAGCGTTGAGGCCCCAGGGAAAAAGGGCGAGCAGTACTTC

abundance: few
d_gene: NA
v_gene: TRBV12-3/TRBV12-4
j_gene: TRBJ2-6
CDR3aa: CASSLPPPAVLTF
CDR3nt: TGTGCCAGCAGTTTGCCCCCTCCTGCCGTCCTGACTTTC

abundance: NA
d_gene: TRBD1
v_gene: TRBV29-1
j_gene: TRBJ2-3
CDR3aa: CSARTGGGPDTQYF
CDR3nt: TGCAGCGCCAGAACAGGGGGCGGGCCAGATACGCAGTATTTT

abundance: NA
d_gene: TRBD1
v_gene: TRBV30
j_gene: TRBJ2-1
CDR3aa: CAWSGVDRGYNEQFF
CDR3nt: TGTGCCTGGAGTGGTGTTGACAGGGGCTACAATGAGCAGTTCTTC

abundance: NA
d_gene: TRBD2
v_gene: TRBV7-2
j_gene: TRBJ2-3
CDR3aa: CASRRGLAGGVDTQYF
CDR3nt: TGTGCCAGCAGACGAGGACTAGCGGGGGGGGTAGATACGCAGTATTTT

abundance: NA
d_gene: NA
v_gene: TRBV29-1
j_gene: TRBJ2-5
CDR3aa: CSVASEFADNLPETQYF
CDR3nt: TGCAGCGTTGCGTCGGAGTTTGCGGACAATCTCCCAGAGACCCAGTACTTC

abundance: NA
d_gene: NA
v_gene: TRBV3-1
j_gene: TRBJ2-4
CDR3aa: CASSQEGKGRKNIQYF
CDR3nt: TGTGCCAGCAGCCAAGAGGGGAAGGGGCGGAAAAACATTCAGTACTTC

abundance: NA
d_gene: NA
v_gene: TRBV11-3
j_gene: TRBJ2-7
CDR3aa: CASSGTGVPYEQYF
CDR3nt: TGTGCCAGCAGCGGTACAGGCGTGCCCTACGAGCAGTACTTC

abundance: NA
d_gene: NA
v_gene: TRBV2
j_gene: TRBJ2-7
CDR3aa: CASWSFREQYF
CDR3nt: TGTGCCAGCTGGAGTTTCCGAGAGCAGTACTTC

abundance: NA
d_gene: TRBD2
v_gene: TRBV10-3
j_gene: TRBJ2-6
CDR3aa: CAISEGGGTGANVLTF
CDR3nt: TGTGCCATCAGTGAAGGCGGGGGGACTGGGGCCAACGTCCTGACTTTC

abundance: NA
d_gene: TRBD2
v_gene: TRBV3-1
j_gene: TRBJ2-1
CDR3aa: CASSHPGGRWIDEQFF
CDR3nt: TGTGCCAGCAGCCACCCGGGGGGGCGGTGGATAGATGAGCAGTTCTTC

abundance: NA
d_gene: NA
v_gene: TRBV5-1
j_gene: TRBJ1-6
CDR3aa: CASSFDYGLGPLHF
CDR3nt: TGCGCCAGCAGTTTCGACTATGGGTTAGGACCCCTCCACTTT

abundance: NA
d_gene: NA
v_gene: TRBV9
j_gene: TRBJ2-3
CDR3aa: CASSGGADTQYF
CDR3nt: TGTGCCAGCAGCGGTGGGGCAGATACGCAGTATTTT

abundance: NA
d_gene: NA
v_gene: TRBV10-3
j_gene: TRBJ1-5
CDR3aa: CATSGQGINQPQHF
CDR3nt: TGTGCCACCTCCGGTCAGGGGATCAATCAGCCCCAGCATTTT

abundance: NA
d_gene: NA
v_gene: TRBV20-1
j_gene: TRBJ1-1
CDR3aa: CSAREGSDTEAFF
CDR3nt: TGCAGTGCTAGAGAGGGTTCCGACACTGAAGCTTTCTTT

abundance: NA
d_gene: NA
v_gene: TRBV24-1
j_gene: TRBJ2-1
CDR3aa: CATSDPISNEQFF
CDR3nt: TGTGCCACCAGTGACCCCATTAGCAATGAGCAGTTCTTC

abundance: NA
d_gene: NA
v_gene: TRBV21-1
j_gene: TRBJ2-5
CDR3aa: CASSFRPPRSAWETQYF
CDR3nt: TGTGCCAGCAGTTTTCGGCCCCCCAGGTCTGCCTGGGAGACCCAGTACTTC